These T cell receptor beta chains were read from a single sample in a study of Graves' ophthalmopathy and Graves' hyperthyroidism. Using its own MiXCR run on the multiplex PCR reads, TCRdb lists one record per CDR3 protein. Here the sample spans about 480,000 distinct CDR3 sequences, approximately 15% being singletons. The sample was blood. The receptors originated from a woman aged 25 to 39 with Graves' ophthalmopathy. Each CDR3 is given with its conserved first and last residue. A D gene is named only where the DNA matches it firmly. Expanded clones are given a class, and other clones once, few, many or no size at all.

>TRBV6-1|TRBJ2-5|NA|many
CASRPPGQGLDETQYF
TGTGCCAGCAGGCCCCCGGGGCAGGGGTTAGACGAGACCCAGTACTTC
>TRBV15|TRBJ2-7|NA|many
CATSRDKGNHEQYF
TGTGCCACCAGCAGAGATAAAGGAAACCACGAGCAGTACTTC
>TRBV14|TRBJ2-5|NA|NA
CASSQDRTSLGETQYF
TGTGCCAGCAGCCAAGATCGAACTAGCTTGGGGGAGACCCAGTACTTC
>TRBV12-3/TRBV12-4|TRBJ2-7|TRBD2|NA
CASTLLAGAEMQYF
TGTGCCAGCACCCTACTAGCGGGAGCGGAAATGCAGTACTTC
>TRBV29-1|TRBJ1-2|TRBD1|many
CSVETQGRDGYTF
TGCAGCGTTGAAACACAGGGGAGAGACGGCTACACCTTC
>TRBV15|TRBJ1-2|NA|many
CATSLGYGYTF
TGTGCCACCAGCCTGGGCTATGGCTACACCTTC
>TRBV6-1|TRBJ1-2|NA|many
CASSGLTRAPNYGYTF
TGTGCCAGCAGTGGTCTCACCCGGGCCCCTAACTATGGCTACACCTTC
>TRBV19|TRBJ2-2|TRBD1|few
CASRYRDRGNTGELFF
TGTGCCAGTAGATACCGGGACAGGGGGAACACCGGGGAGCTGTTTTTT
>TRBV29-1|TRBJ2-7|TRBD1|NA
CSVERSGTGGYEQYF
TGCAGCGTTGAAAGGTCTGGGACAGGGGGCTACGAGCAGTACTTC
>TRBV12-3/TRBV12-4|TRBJ2-5|NA|few
CASSLVPLAGYLQETQYF
TGTGCCAGCAGTTTAGTCCCCCTTGCCGGGTACCTCCAAGAGACCCAGTACTTC
>TRBV25-1|TRBJ1-2|NA|many
CASSEWGLGHGYTF
TGTGCCAGCAGTGAATGGGGATTAGGGCATGGCTACACCTTC